This T cell receptor beta chain derives from a study of shared clonotypes between healthy human individuals. Study-wide findings and caveats: Across subsets, estimated richness was generally greater for naive than for memory populations. Generation of non-shared clonotypes was less probable than generation of clonotypes shared by all four donors.

The CDR3 is 16 residues long. V lost 4 bases and J 5 bases, leaving 21 bases between the germline ends. CDR1 and CDR2 from the germline V gene are SGDLS and YYNGEE. On this clone itself: The antigen is undetermined.

The study drew its donors from healthy HIV-negative adults without recent acute infections or vaccinations. Researchers divided each subset's genomic DNA evenly across several immunoSEQ plates. The data were produced by immunoSEQ multiplex PCR, yet TCRdb's version contains in-frame clones alone and is incomplete. The repertoire holds approximately 640,000 clones, with roughly 91% as singletons. The chain uses TRBV9 and TRBJ2-5; maybe TRBD2 (5 bases). The receptor was isolated from a man aged 18-30 years in good health. Some clones in this sample may be carry-over from other donors' samples. Sequencing used memory CD8+ T cells from PBMCs. Subset indicated: CD45RO+ cells pooled with CCR7-negative TemRA cells. CDR3 sequence: CASSPGETSLGETQYF. The CDR3 DNA follows: TGTGCCAGCAGCCCCGGGGAGACAAGCCTCGGGGAGACCCAGTACTTC.